This is a list of T cell receptor beta chains from one sample in a study of read filtering for tumor transcriptome and immune sequencing. TCRdb redid the calling of the reads with MiXCR, one entry per CDR3 protein. Counted here are 37,000 or so distinct CDR3 sequences, approximately 15% occurring once; the ten biggest clones make up roughly 35%. The sequencing sample was made of a population of CD138-negative cells sorted from bone marrow. The receptor set was obtained from a donor at least 40 years old with multiple myeloma. Each CDR3 is given with its conserved first and last residue. D genes are given only for firm matches. The listing skips clone size in some rows; elsewhere it reads once, few, many or a size class.

v_call: TRBV7-9; d_call: TRBD1; clone_size: many; j_call: TRBJ1-5; cdr3_aa: CASSFSGDSNQPQHF; cdr3_nt: TGTGCCAGCAGCTTTTCAGGGGACAGTAATCAGCCCCAGCATTTT
v_call: TRBV30; d_call: -; clone_size: -; j_call: TRBJ2-6; cdr3_aa: CAWSAPDRSGANVLTF; cdr3_nt: TGTGCCTGGAGTGCTCCCGACAGGTCTGGGGCCAACGTCCTGACTTTC
v_call: TRBV29-1; d_call: TRBD2; clone_size: many; j_call: TRBJ2-3; cdr3_aa: CSVEKRLAGEVDTQYF; cdr3_nt: TGCAGCGTTGAGAAGCGTCTTGCGGGAGAGGTAGATACGCAGTATTTT
v_call: TRBV15; d_call: -; clone_size: few; j_call: TRBJ2-5; cdr3_aa: CATSSTRTRLKETQYF; cdr3_nt: TGTGCCACCAGCTCAACGCGGACTCGTTTAAAAGAGACCCAGTACTTC
v_call: TRBV12-3/TRBV12-4; d_call: -; clone_size: many; j_call: TRBJ2-1; cdr3_aa: CASSLRGAVAVNEQFF; cdr3_nt: TGTGCCAGCAGTCTACGGGGGGCGGTAGCGGTGAATGAGCAGTTCTTC
v_call: TRBV7-3; d_call: -; clone_size: many; j_call: TRBJ2-3; cdr3_aa: CASSLTEGVTQYF; cdr3_nt: TGTGCCAGCAGCTTAACGGAAGGAGTTACGCAGTATTTT
v_call: TRBV5-6; d_call: TRBD1; clone_size: few; j_call: TRBJ1-5; cdr3_aa: CASSVTGTGVRQPQHF; cdr3_nt: TGTGCCAGCAGCGTCACCGGGACAGGGGTGCGTCAGCCCCAGCATTTT
v_call: TRBV5-1; d_call: TRBD2; clone_size: many; j_call: TRBJ2-1; cdr3_aa: CASARLSGRASNEQFF; cdr3_nt: TGCGCCAGCGCGCGACTTAGCGGGAGGGCGTCCAATGAGCAGTTCTTC
v_call: TRBV7-2; d_call: -; clone_size: medium-sized; j_call: TRBJ1-3; cdr3_aa: CASSLEDTGNTIYF; cdr3_nt: TGTGCCAGCAGCTTAGAGGACACTGGAAACACCATATATTTT
v_call: TRBV5-6; d_call: -; clone_size: many; j_call: TRBJ2-3; cdr3_aa: CASSPIVRGSTDTQYF; cdr3_nt: TGTGCCAGCAGCCCCATCGTCCGCGGCTCCACAGATACGCAGTATTTT
v_call: TRBV6-1; d_call: -; clone_size: many; j_call: TRBJ2-2; cdr3_aa: CASSELPTVGELFF; cdr3_nt: TGTGCCAGCAGTGAACTGCCCACGGTTGGGGAGCTGTTTTTT
v_call: TRBV20-1; d_call: TRBD2; clone_size: many; j_call: TRBJ2-3; cdr3_aa: CSAAYVTSGTDTQYF; cdr3_nt: TGCAGTGCCGCGTATGTGACTAGCGGGACAGATACGCAGTATTTT
v_call: TRBV29-1; d_call: TRBD2; clone_size: many; j_call: TRBJ2-5; cdr3_aa: CSVEQGGGETQYF; cdr3_nt: TGCAGCGTTGAACAGGGCGGGGGAGAGACCCAGTACTTC
v_call: TRBV6-2/TRBV6-3; d_call: -; clone_size: -; j_call: TRBJ2-7; cdr3_aa: CASSTREAINEQCF; cdr3_nt: TGTGCCAGCAGTACGAGAGAAGCTATCAACGAGCAGTGCTTC
v_call: TRBV20-1; d_call: -; clone_size: many; j_call: TRBJ1-1; cdr3_aa: CSARSPAGAEAFF; cdr3_nt: TGCAGTGCTAGATCCCCAGCCGGGGCTGAAGCTTTCTTT
v_call: TRBV20-1; d_call: TRBD2; clone_size: many; j_call: TRBJ2-7; cdr3_aa: CSAGARAGGYEQYF; cdr3_nt: TGCAGCGCCGGGGCTCGAGCGGGAGGCTACGAGCAGTACTTC
v_call: TRBV4-3; d_call: TRBD2; clone_size: -; j_call: TRBJ2-5; cdr3_aa: CASSQEGPSGSYETQYF; cdr3_nt: TGCGCCAGCAGCCAAGAAGGGCCTAGCGGGAGCTATGAGACCCAGTACTTC
v_call: TRBV28; d_call: -; clone_size: -; j_call: TRBJ2-7; cdr3_aa: CASSSPGKSYEQYF; cdr3_nt: TGTGCCAGCAGTTCACCGGGAAAATCCTACGAGCAGTACTTC
v_call: TRBV20-1; d_call: -; clone_size: many; j_call: TRBJ1-2; cdr3_aa: CSVPTVNYGYTF; cdr3_nt: TGCAGTGTTCCGACAGTGAACTATGGCTACACCTTC
v_call: TRBV7-8; d_call: TRBD2; clone_size: many; j_call: TRBJ2-1; cdr3_aa: CASSLVTSGKNEQFF; cdr3_nt: TGTGCCAGCAGCTTAGTTACTAGCGGGAAAAATGAGCAGTTCTTC
v_call: TRBV5-6; d_call: -; clone_size: -; j_call: TRBJ2-4; cdr3_aa: CASSLEGSTGTQYF; cdr3_nt: TGCGCCAGCAGCTTGGAGGGCAGTACAGGCACTCAGTACTTC
v_call: TRBV6-5; d_call: -; clone_size: many; j_call: TRBJ2-1; cdr3_aa: CASSYGWRPNNEQFF; cdr3_nt: TGTGCCAGCAGTTACGGGTGGAGGCCCAACAATGAGCAGTTCTTC
v_call: TRBV10-3; d_call: -; clone_size: many; j_call: TRBJ2-3; cdr3_aa: CAIILLGTTDTQYF; cdr3_nt: TGTGCCATCATTCTACTAGGAACCACAGATACGCAGTATTTT
v_call: TRBV20-1; d_call: -; clone_size: many; j_call: TRBJ2-3; cdr3_aa: CSARASRSTDTQYF; cdr3_nt: TGCAGTGCTAGAGCTAGCCGAAGCACAGATACGCAGTATTTT
v_call: TRBV3-1; d_call: -; clone_size: many; j_call: TRBJ1-1; cdr3_aa: CASSQQAKNTEAFF; cdr3_nt: TGTGCCAGCAGCCAACAGGCAAAGAACACTGAAGCTTTCTTT
v_call: TRBV29-1; d_call: -; clone_size: many; j_call: TRBJ2-3; cdr3_aa: CSGRDEGGTDTQYF; cdr3_nt: TGCAGTGGGCGGGACGAGGGTGGCACAGATACGCAGTATTTT
v_call: TRBV3-1; d_call: -; clone_size: many; j_call: TRBJ2-7; cdr3_aa: CASSQGSSEGIEYF; cdr3_nt: TGTGCCAGCAGCCAAGGGTCTAGCGAGGGGATTGAGTACTTC
v_call: TRBV7-8; d_call: TRBD2; clone_size: many; j_call: TRBJ2-1; cdr3_aa: CASSLAGYTGNEQFF; cdr3_nt: TGTGCCAGCAGTTTAGCGGGGTATACGGGGAATGAGCAGTTCTTC
v_call: TRBV6-5; d_call: -; clone_size: many; j_call: TRBJ2-7; cdr3_aa: CATAKGGGYEQYF; cdr3_nt: TGTGCCACCGCGAAAGGGGGGGGGTACGAGCAGTACTTC
v_call: TRBV7-9; d_call: TRBD2; clone_size: -; j_call: TRBJ2-1; cdr3_aa: CASSWTSGSFDHGQFF; cdr3_nt: TGTGCCAGCAGCTGGACTAGCGGGAGTTTCGACCATGGGCAGTTCTTC
v_call: TRBV5-1; d_call: TRBD1; clone_size: many; j_call: TRBJ2-5; cdr3_aa: CASSQWTGAFQETQYF; cdr3_nt: TGCGCCAGCAGCCAATGGACAGGGGCGTTCCAAGAGACCCAGTACTTC
v_call: TRBV29-1; d_call: -; clone_size: -; j_call: TRBJ2-1; cdr3_aa: CSAGGTPTGSYNEQFF; cdr3_nt: TGCAGCGCCGGGGGGACCCCGACAGGGTCCTACAATGAGCAGTTCTTC
v_call: TRBV7-9; d_call: -; clone_size: -; j_call: TRBJ2-7; cdr3_aa: CASSNAGQTYEQYF; cdr3_nt: TGTGCCAGCAGCAATGCGGGACAGACCTACGAGCAGTACTTC
v_call: TRBV20-1; d_call: -; clone_size: many; j_call: TRBJ2-5; cdr3_aa: CSASNPSRGDQETQYF; cdr3_nt: TGCAGTGCCAGTAACCCCAGTCGCGGAGACCAAGAGACCCAGTACTTC
v_call: TRBV6-5; d_call: -; clone_size: many; j_call: TRBJ2-7; cdr3_aa: CASRGLGSSYEQYF; cdr3_nt: TGTGCCAGCAGGGGTTTGGGGAGCTCCTACGAGCAGTACTTC
v_call: TRBV20-1; d_call: -; clone_size: -; j_call: TRBJ1-5; cdr3_aa: CSGPGRSSNQPQHF; cdr3_nt: TGCAGTGGCCCCGGACGGTCAAGCAATCAGCCCCAGCATTTT
v_call: TRBV5-1; d_call: TRBD1; clone_size: many; j_call: TRBJ1-1; cdr3_aa: CASSQDRGTEAFF; cdr3_nt: TGCGCCAGCAGCCAGGACAGGGGCACTGAAGCTTTCTTT
v_call: TRBV5-1; d_call: TRBD1; clone_size: many; j_call: TRBJ2-1; cdr3_aa: CASRQQGLGYNEQFF; cdr3_nt: TGCGCCAGCAGGCAACAGGGGTTGGGGTACAATGAGCAGTTCTTC
v_call: TRBV28; d_call: TRBD2; clone_size: few; j_call: TRBJ2-2; cdr3_aa: CASSPLTSGIRELFF; cdr3_nt: TGTGCCAGCAGCCCTCTGACTAGCGGGATCAGGGAGCTGTTTTTT
v_call: TRBV6-2/TRBV6-3; d_call: -; clone_size: many; j_call: TRBJ1-2; cdr3_aa: CASKGGNYGYTF; cdr3_nt: TGTGCCAGCAAGGGCGGAAACTATGGCTACACCTTC
v_call: TRBV25-1; d_call: TRBD1; clone_size: -; j_call: TRBJ1-1; cdr3_aa: CASSDGTGAGTEASF; cdr3_nt: TGTGCCAGCAGTGACGGGACAGGGGCGGGAACTGAAGCTTCCTTC
v_call: TRBV7-6; d_call: -; clone_size: many; j_call: TRBJ1-1; cdr3_aa: CASSPLGQGGTEAFF; cdr3_nt: TGTGCCAGCAGCCCCTTAGGCCAGGGTGGCACTGAAGCTTTCTTT
v_call: TRBV5-1; d_call: -; clone_size: many; j_call: TRBJ1-5; cdr3_aa: CASSKQGNQPQHF; cdr3_nt: TGCGCCAGCAGTAAGCAGGGAAATCAGCCCCAGCATTTT
v_call: TRBV6-6; d_call: TRBD1; clone_size: many; j_call: TRBJ1-1; cdr3_aa: CASTGGLNTEAFF; cdr3_nt: TGTGCCAGCACAGGGGGCCTGAACACTGAAGCTTTCTTT
v_call: TRBV7-9; d_call: -; clone_size: many; j_call: TRBJ2-4; cdr3_aa: CASTPRGSAKNIQYF; cdr3_nt: TGTGCCAGCACTCCCAGGGGTTCAGCCAAAAACATTCAGTACTTC
v_call: TRBV2; d_call: -; clone_size: many; j_call: TRBJ2-1; cdr3_aa: CASSEADEQFF; cdr3_nt: TGTGCCAGCAGTGAAGCTGATGAGCAGTTCTTC
v_call: TRBV5-1; d_call: TRBD2; clone_size: many; j_call: TRBJ2-7; cdr3_aa: CASSLALGLANEQYF; cdr3_nt: TGCGCCAGCAGCTTGGCCCTGGGACTAGCGAACGAGCAGTACTTC
v_call: TRBV19; d_call: -; clone_size: many; j_call: TRBJ2-5; cdr3_aa: CASSIDGGKETQYF; cdr3_nt: TGTGCCAGTAGTATAGACGGGGGAAAAGAGACCCAGTACTTC
v_call: TRBV4-3; d_call: -; clone_size: many; j_call: TRBJ1-1; cdr3_aa: CASSQDWGGQTEAFF; cdr3_nt: TGCGCCAGCAGCCAAGATTGGGGGGGGCAAACTGAAGCTTTCTTT
v_call: TRBV10-3; d_call: -; clone_size: many; j_call: TRBJ1-5; cdr3_aa: CAISEGQANQPQHF; cdr3_nt: TGTGCCATCAGTGAAGGGCAGGCCAATCAGCCCCAGCATTTT
v_call: TRBV30; d_call: -; clone_size: few; j_call: TRBJ1-2; cdr3_aa: CAFQQGYGYTF; cdr3_nt: TGTGCCTTCCAACAGGGCTATGGCTACACCTTC
v_call: TRBV20-1; d_call: -; clone_size: -; j_call: TRBJ1-5; cdr3_aa: CSAGQSPQTQHF; cdr3_nt: TGCAGTGCTGGACAGAGTCCTCAGACCCAGCATTTT
v_call: TRBV27; d_call: -; clone_size: many; j_call: TRBJ1-1; cdr3_aa: CASSLGPVLEGGLEAFF; cdr3_nt: TGTGCCAGCAGTTTAGGCCCCGTCCTTGAGGGGGGACTTGAAGCTTTCTTT